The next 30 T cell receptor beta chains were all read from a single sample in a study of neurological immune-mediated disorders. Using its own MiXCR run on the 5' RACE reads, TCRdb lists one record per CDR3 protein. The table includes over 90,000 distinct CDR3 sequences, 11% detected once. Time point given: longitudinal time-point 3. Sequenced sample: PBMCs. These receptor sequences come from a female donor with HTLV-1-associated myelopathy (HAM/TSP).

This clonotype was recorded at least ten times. DNA of the CDR3: TGCAGTGCTAGAGTTGGGACAGGGGCCGAGCAGTACTTC. Translating gives CSARVGTGAEQYF. The chain uses TRBV20-1 and TRBJ2-7; 10 bases are a match to TRBD1. Germline CDR1 reads DFQATT; CDR2 reads SNEGSKA (reference sequence). V lost 1 base to trimming and J lost 6 bases; unmatched junction nucleotides: 3. This CDR3 contains 13 residues.

The CDR3, as DNA: TGCGCCAGCAGCTTGGATGGAGAATCTGGGGCCAACGTCCTGACTTTC. This sequence encodes CASSLDGESGANVLTF. This sequence joins TRBV5-1 and TRBJ2-6; D ambiguous. Trimming shortened V by 0 bases and J by 1 base, and 8 bases separated the two germline ends. This CDR3 comprises 16 residues. The germline CDR1 and CDR2 sequences are SGHRS and YFSETQ.

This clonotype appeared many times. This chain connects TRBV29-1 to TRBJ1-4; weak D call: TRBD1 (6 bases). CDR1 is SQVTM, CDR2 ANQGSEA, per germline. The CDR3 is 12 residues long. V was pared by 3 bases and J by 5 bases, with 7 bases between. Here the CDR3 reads CSVDQGNEKLFF. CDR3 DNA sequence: TGCAGCGTTGATCAGGGGAATGAAAAACTGTTTTTT.

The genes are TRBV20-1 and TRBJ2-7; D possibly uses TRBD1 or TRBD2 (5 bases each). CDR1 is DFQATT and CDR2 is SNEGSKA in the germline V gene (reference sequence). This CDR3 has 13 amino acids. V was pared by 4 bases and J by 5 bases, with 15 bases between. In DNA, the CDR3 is TGCAGTGCTATGGGGACCGTACGGGACGAGCAGTACTTC. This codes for CSAMGTVRDEQYF.

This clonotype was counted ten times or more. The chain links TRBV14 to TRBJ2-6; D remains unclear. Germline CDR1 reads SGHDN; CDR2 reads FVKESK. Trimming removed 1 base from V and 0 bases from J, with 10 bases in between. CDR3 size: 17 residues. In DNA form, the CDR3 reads TGTGCCAGCAGCCAAGGTAATATCGGCTCTGGGGCCAACGTCCTGACTTTC. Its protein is CASSQGNIGSGANVLTF.

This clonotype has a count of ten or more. The chain's CDR3 is CASSFPPGQYNSPLHF. As DNA, the CDR3 is TGTGCCAGCAGTTTCCCCCCAGGACAGTATAATTCACCCCTCCACTTT. J is TRBJ1-6 and V is TRBV27; a possible D gene is TRBD1 (6 bases). The V gene lost 3 bases and the J gene lost 4 bases, with 13 bases spanning the gap. The germline gives CDR1 MNHEY, CDR2 SMNVEV (reference sequence). The CDR3 extends over 16 amino acids.

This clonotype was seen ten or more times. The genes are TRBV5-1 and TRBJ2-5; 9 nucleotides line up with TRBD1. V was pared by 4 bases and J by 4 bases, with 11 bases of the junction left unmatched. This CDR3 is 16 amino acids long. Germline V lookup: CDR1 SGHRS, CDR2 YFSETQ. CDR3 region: CASSLPDRGSGETQYF. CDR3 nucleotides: TGCGCCAGCAGCCTCCCTGACAGGGGGAGTGGAGAGACCCAGTACTTC.

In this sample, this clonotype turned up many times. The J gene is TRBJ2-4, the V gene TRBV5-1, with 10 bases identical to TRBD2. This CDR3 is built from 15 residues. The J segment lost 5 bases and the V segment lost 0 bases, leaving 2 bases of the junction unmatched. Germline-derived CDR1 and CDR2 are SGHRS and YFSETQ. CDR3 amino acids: CASSLGLAGENIQYF. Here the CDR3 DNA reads TGCGCCAGCAGCTTGGGGCTAGCGGGGGAAAACATTCAGTACTTC.

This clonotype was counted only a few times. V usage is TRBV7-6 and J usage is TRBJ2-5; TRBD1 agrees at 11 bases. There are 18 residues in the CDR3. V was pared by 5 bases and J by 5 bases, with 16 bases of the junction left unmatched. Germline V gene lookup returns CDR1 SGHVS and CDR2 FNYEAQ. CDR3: CASSPEGQGDRERETQYF. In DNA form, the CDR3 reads TGTGCCAGCAGCCCCGAGGGACAGGGGGATCGCGAGCGCGAGACCCAGTACTTC.

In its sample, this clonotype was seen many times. In DNA form, the CDR3 reads TGTGCCAGCAGCGTAGGACTAGTAGTCACAGATACGCAGTATTTT. As protein: CASSVGLVVTDTQYF. The chain has TRBV9 and TRBJ2-3, with D maybe TRBD2 (6 bases). V was clipped by 0 bases and J by 2 bases, with 10 bases between them. CDR1 and CDR2 (germline): SGDLS, YYNGEE. This CDR3 spans 15 amino acids.

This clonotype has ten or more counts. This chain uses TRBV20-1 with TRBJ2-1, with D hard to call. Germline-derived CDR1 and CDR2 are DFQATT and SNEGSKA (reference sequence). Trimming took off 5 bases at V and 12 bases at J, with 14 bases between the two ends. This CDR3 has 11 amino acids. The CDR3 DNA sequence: TGCAGTGCTGTTCGTTCGGATAGGCAGTTCTTC. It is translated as CSAVRSDRQFF.

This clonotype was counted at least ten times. This chain's CDR3 is CASSRTSGGAYNEQFF. CDR3 in DNA: TGCGCCAGCAGCCGAACTAGCGGGGGGGCCTACAATGAGCAGTTCTTC. The J gene is TRBJ2-1, the V gene TRBV4-1; 13 bases match TRBD2. The V gene's germline CDR1 is MGHRA and CDR2 YSYEKL. This CDR3 has 16 residues. V lost 4 bases, J lost 2 bases, and 2 bases stayed unmatched.

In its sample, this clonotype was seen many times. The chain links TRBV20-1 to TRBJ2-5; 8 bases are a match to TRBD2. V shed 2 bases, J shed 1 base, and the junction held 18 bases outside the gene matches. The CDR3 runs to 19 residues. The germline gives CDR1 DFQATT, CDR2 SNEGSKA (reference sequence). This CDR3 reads CSARHRPAGGGLFQETQYF. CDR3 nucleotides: TGCAGTGCTAGACACCGCCCGGCCGGGGGGGGACTTTTCCAAGAGACCCAGTACTTC.

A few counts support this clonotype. The CDR3 loop is CASSFYRTRNNEQFF. The CDR3 DNA is TGCGCCAGCAGCTTTTACAGGACAAGGAACAATGAGCAGTTCTTC. The chain has TRBV5-1 and TRBJ2-1; the D gene is possibly TRBD1 (5 bases). CDR3 length: 15 residues. The germline V gene has CDR1 SGHRS and CDR2 YFSETQ. V gave up 2 bases and J gave up 5 bases, with 14 bases separating them.

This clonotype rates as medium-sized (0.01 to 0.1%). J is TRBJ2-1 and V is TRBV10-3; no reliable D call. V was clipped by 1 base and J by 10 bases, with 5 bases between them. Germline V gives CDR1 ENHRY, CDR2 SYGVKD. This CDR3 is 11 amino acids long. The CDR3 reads CAISELTEQFF. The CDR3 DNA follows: TGTGCCATCAGTGAGTTGACAGAGCAGTTCTTC.

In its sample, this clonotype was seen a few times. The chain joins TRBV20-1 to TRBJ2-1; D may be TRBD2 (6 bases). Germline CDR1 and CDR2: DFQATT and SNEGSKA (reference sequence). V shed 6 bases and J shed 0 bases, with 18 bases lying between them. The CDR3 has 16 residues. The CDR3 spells CSAYPLAARSYNEQFF. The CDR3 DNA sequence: TGCAGTGCGTATCCATTAGCGGCCCGCTCCTACAATGAGCAGTTCTTC.

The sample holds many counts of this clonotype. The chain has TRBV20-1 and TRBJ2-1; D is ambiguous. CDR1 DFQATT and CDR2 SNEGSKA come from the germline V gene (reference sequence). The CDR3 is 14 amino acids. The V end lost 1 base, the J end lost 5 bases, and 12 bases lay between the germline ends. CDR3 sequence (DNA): TGCAGTGCTAGAGGCTTAAATCGGGACAATGAGCAGTTCTTC. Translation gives CSARGLNRDNEQFF.

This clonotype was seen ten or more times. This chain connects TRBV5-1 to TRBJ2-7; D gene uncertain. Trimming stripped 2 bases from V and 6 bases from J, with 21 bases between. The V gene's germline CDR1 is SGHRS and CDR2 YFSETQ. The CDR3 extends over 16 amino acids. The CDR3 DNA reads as TGCGCCAGCAGCTTAGACCGGGTCCCCCTCTCGGTCGAGCAGTACTTC. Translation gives CASSLDRVPLSVEQYF. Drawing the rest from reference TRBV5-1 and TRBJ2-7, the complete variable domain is KAGVTQTPRYLIKTRGQQVTLSCSPISGHRSVSWYQQTPGQGLQFLFEYFSETQRNKGNFPGRFSGRQFSNSRSEMNVSTLELGDSALYLCASSLDRVPLSVEQYFGPGTRLTVT.

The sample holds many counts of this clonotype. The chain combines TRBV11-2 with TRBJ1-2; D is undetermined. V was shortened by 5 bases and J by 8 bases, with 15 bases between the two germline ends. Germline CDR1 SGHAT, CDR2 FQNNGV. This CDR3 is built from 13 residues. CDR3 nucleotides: TGTGCCAGCAGCCCCGGAGAAATAGCCGGCTACACCTTC. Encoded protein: CASSPGEIAGYTF.

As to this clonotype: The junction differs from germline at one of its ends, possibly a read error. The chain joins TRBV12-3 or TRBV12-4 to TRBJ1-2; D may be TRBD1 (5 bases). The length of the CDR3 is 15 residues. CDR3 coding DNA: TGTGCCACCAGTTTAGAGGGGCACAGATACTATGGCTACAGCTTC. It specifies CATSLEGHRYYGYSF.

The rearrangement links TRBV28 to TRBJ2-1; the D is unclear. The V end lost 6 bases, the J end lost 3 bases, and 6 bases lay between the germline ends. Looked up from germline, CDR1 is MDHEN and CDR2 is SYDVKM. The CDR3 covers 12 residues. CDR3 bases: TGTGCCAGCAGGGTCGGCTACAATGAGCAGTTCTTC. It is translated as CASRVGYNEQFF.

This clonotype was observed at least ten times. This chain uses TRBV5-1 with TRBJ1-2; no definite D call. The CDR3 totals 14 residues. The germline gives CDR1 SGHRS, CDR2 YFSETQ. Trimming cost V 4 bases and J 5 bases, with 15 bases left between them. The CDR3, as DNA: TGCGCCAGCAGCCTAGGACGGGAAGTTTATGGCTACACCTTC. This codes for CASSLGREVYGYTF.

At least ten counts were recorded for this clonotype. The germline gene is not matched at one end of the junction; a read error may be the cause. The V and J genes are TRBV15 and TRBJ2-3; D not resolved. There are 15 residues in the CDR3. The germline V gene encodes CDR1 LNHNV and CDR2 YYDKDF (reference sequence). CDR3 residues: CATSRDLSGPDTQYF. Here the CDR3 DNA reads TGTGCTACCAGCAGAGATCTTTCCGGGCCGGATACGCAGTATTTT.

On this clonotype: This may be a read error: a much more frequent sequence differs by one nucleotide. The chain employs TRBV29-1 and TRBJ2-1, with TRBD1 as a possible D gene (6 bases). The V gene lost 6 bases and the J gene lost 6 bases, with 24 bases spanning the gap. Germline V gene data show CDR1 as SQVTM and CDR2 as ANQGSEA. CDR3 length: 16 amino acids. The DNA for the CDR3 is TGCAGCGTGCGGCCAGGGGCACAACGGATCTCCAATGAGCAGTTCTTC. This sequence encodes CSVRPGAQRISNEQFF.

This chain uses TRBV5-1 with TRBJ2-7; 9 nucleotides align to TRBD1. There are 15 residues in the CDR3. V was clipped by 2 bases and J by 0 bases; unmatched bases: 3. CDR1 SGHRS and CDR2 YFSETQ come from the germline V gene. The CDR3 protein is CASSFGTGPSYEQYF. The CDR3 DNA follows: TGCGCCAGCAGCTTCGGGACAGGGCCCTCCTACGAGCAGTACTTC.

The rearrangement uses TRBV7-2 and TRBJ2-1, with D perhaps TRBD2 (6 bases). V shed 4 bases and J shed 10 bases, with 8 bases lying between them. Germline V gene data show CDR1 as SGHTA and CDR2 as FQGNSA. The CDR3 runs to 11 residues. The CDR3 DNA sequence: TGTGCCAGCAGCTCGGGGGACGAGCAGTTCTTC. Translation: CASSSGDEQFF.

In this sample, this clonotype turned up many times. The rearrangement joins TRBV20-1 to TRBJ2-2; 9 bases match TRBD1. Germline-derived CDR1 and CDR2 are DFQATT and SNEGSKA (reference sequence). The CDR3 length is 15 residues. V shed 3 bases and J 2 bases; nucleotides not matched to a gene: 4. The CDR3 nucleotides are TGCAGTGCTAGTCGGGGACAGGGCAACACCGGGGAGCTGTTTTTT. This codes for CSASRGQGNTGELFF.

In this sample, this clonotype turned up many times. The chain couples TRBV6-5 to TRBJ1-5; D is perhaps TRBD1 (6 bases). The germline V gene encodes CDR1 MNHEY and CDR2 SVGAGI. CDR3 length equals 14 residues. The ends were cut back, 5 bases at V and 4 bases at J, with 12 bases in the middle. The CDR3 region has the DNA TGTGCCAGCAGTCCCAGGGGTGGGAATCAGCCCCAGCATTTT. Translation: CASSPRGGNQPQHF.

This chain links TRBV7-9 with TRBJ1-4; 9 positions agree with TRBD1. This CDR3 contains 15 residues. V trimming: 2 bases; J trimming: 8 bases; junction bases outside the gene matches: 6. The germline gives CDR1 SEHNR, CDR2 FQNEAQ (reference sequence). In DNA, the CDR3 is TGTGCCAGCAGCTTACACAGGGGGCAGGGCGAAAAACTGTTTTTT. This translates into CASSLHRGQGEKLFF.

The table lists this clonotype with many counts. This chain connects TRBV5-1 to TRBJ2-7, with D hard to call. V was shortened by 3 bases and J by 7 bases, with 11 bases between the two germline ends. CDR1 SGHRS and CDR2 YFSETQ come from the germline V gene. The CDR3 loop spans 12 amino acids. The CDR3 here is CASSSDVDEQYF. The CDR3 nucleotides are TGCGCCAGCAGCTCGGACGTTGATGAGCAGTACTTC.